Below, 10 T cell receptor beta chains from the same sample are listed, as sequenced in a study of blood T cell repertoires in COVID-19 (dated by TCRdb to about 2020). Libraries were constructed by the immunoSEQ multiplex PCR assay. TCRdb's version of the immuneACCESS table is confined to in-frame rearrangements and falls short of the full clone set. An unresolved V gene accounts for under half of the shortfall where checked; the remainder is of unknown origin. Here the sample has 350,000 or so clones; about 90% occur a single time. The ten largest account for over 0.9% of the sample. The specimen was PBMCs or T cells enriched from blood (not recorded which). The receptors here all came from a woman in her twenties or thirties who had been exposed to COVID-19.

The sample holds a few counts of this clone. The chain combines TRBV5-1 with TRBJ1-1, with TRBD1 identical over 9 bases. The CDR3 consists of 18 residues. Trimming took 1 base from V and 3 from J; bases not matched to a gene: 13. CDR1 and CDR2 (germline): SGHRS, YFSETQ. The CDR3 here is CASSLSGTGRKGYTEAFF. CDR3 nucleotides: TGCGCCAGCAGCTTGTCCGGGACAGGGCGAAAGGGGTACACTGAAGCTTTCTTT.

V usage is TRBV9 and J usage is TRBJ1-4; no reliable D call. The CDR3 loop spans 15 amino acids. The germline gives CDR1 SGDLS, CDR2 YYNGEE. V was trimmed by 0 bases and J by 5 bases, leaving 11 bases between them. CDR3 sequence reads: CASSVGWSLNEKLFF. As DNA, the CDR3 is TGTGCCAGCAGCGTAGGTTGGAGCCTCAATGAAAAACTGTTTTTT.

The chain couples TRBV14 to TRBJ1-4, with unresolved D. Germline V gene lookup returns CDR1 SGHDN and CDR2 FVKESK. The CDR3 length is 15 residues. V was pared by 1 base and J by 7 bases, with 13 bases between. The CDR3 DNA is TGTGCCAGCAGCCAAGGGAGGGCTGTCCGTGAAAAACTGTTTTTT. Protein sequence: CASSQGRAVREKLFF.

The genes are TRBV27 and TRBJ2-7; 9 bases agree with TRBD2. Per the germline V gene, CDR1 is MNHEY and CDR2 is SMNVEV (reference sequence). The CDR3 is made up of 14 amino acids. V trimming: 4 bases; J trimming: 3 bases; junction bases outside the gene matches: 4. The CDR3 loop reads CASSSGTSIYEQYF. Here the CDR3 DNA reads TGTGCCAGCAGTTCCGGGACTAGCATCTACGAGCAGTACTTC.

This chain uses TRBV21-1 with TRBJ2-1; no DNA check was done on the table's D call, TRBD2. TRBV21-1 is labeled a pseudogene. The CDR3 sequence is 15 residues long. For the CDR3, the DNA is TGTGCCAGCAGGGCTAGCGGGCCTACCTACAATGAGCAGTTCTTC. Protein: CASRASGPTYNEQFF.

V gene TRBV7-9 combines with J gene TRBJ2-2; TRBD2 matches 10 bases. The CDR3 consists of 17 residues. V dropped 11 bases and J dropped 5; count of bases not matched to a gene: 17. Germline V gene data show CDR1 as SEHNR and CDR2 as FQNEAQ (reference sequence). The CDR3 nucleotides are TGTGCCGTTAACGGGCTAGCGGGAGTCCTCGGGACCGGGGAGCTGTTTTTT. Translation gives CAVNGLAGVLGTGELFF.

The V and J genes are TRBV7-7 and TRBJ1-3; possible D gene TRBD1, 5 bases. Germline CDR1 reads SSHAT; CDR2 reads FNYEAQ (reference sequence). The CDR3 totals 15 residues. Trimming took 5 bases from V and 0 from J, leaving 11 bases between them. CDR3 residues: CASSPGTASGNTIYF. DNA for the CDR3: TGTGCCAGCAGCCCCGGGACTGCCTCTGGAAACACCATATATTTT.

J is TRBJ1-1 and V is TRBV28; tentative D call: TRBD1 (5 bases). CDR3 length equals 15 residues. Germline CDR1 and CDR2: MDHEN and SYDVKM. Trimming took off 6 bases at V and 9 bases at J, with 23 bases between the two ends. CDR3 amino acids: CASSRRDSPSAQAFF. The DNA for the CDR3 is TGTGCCAGCAGCCGAAGGGACTCCCCGTCAGCTCAAGCTTTCTTT. Combining the CDR3 with reference TRBV28 and TRBJ1-1 gives the whole variable domain DVKVTQSSRYLVKRTGEKVFLECVQDMDHENMFWYRQDPGLGLRLIYFSYDVKMKEKGDIPEGYSVSREKKERFSLILESASTNQTSMYLCASSRRDSPSAQAFFGQGTRLTVV.

The chain employs TRBV24-1 and TRBJ2-7, with 9 bases identical to TRBD1. V was pared by 3 bases and J by 9 bases, with 8 bases of the junction left unmatched. The CDR3 has 14 amino acids. Germline CDR1 and CDR2: KGHDR and SFDVKD. CDR3 in DNA: TGTGCCACCAGTGATCCGCCGGACAGGGGCGGGCAGTACTTC. Encoded protein: CATSDPPDRGGQYF.

This chain uses TRBV6-5 with TRBJ2-7; 10 bases agree with TRBD2. CDR1 is MNHEY and CDR2 is SVGAGI in the germline V gene. CDR3 length equals 15 residues. V was pared by 1 base and J by 5 bases, with 5 bases of the junction left unmatched. The CDR3, as DNA: TGTGCCAGCAGTTACTTCAGCGGGAGGGCCAACGAGCAGTACTTC. This sequence encodes CASSYFSGRANEQYF.